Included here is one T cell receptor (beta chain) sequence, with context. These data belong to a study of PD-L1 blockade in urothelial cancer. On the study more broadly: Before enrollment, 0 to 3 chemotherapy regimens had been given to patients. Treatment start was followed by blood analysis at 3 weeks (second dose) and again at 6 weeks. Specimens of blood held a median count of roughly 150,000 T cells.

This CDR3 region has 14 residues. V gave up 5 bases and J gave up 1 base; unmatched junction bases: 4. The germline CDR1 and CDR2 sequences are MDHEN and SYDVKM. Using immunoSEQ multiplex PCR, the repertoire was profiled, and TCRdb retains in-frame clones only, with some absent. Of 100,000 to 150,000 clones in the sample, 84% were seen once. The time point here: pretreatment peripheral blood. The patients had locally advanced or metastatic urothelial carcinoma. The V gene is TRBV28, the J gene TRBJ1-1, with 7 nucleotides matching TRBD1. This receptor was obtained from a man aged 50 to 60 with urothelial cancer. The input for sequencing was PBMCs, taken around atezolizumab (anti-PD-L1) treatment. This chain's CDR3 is CASSPGTANTEAFF. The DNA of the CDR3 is TGTGCCAGCAGTCCGGGGACAGCGAACACTGAAGCTTTCTTT.